Shown below are 9 T cell receptor beta chains from a single sample sequenced in a study of Ad26.COV2.S vaccination and SARS-CoV-2 variants. The treatment was: approximately 18 received Ad26.COV2.S at low or high dose, single or two shots; roughly five received placebo; per-sample allocation not given. Vaccine and placebo recipients were sampled on day 63 after the first injection. Generated by immunoSEQ multiplex PCR, the TCRdb table keeps only in-frame clones and is missing some. The table lists some 420,000 clones, around 87% of them singletons. Material: peripheral blood, obtained in a trial of Ad26.COV2.S vaccine versus placebo. The origin of the receptors is a person aged 18-65 years who received the Ad26.COV2.S COVID-19 vaccine or a placebo.

The chain uses TRBV5-1 and TRBJ2-5; TRBD1 matches 9 bases. The V segment lost 2 bases and the J segment 5 bases; nucleotides outside the gene matches: 7. The V gene's germline CDR1 is SGHRS and CDR2 YFSETQ. The CDR3 is 15 residues long. The CDR3 DNA follows: TGCGCCAGCAGCTTAACATCCGGGACAGGGGAGACCCAGTACTTC. Its translation: CASSLTSGTGETQYF. Full variable domain (outside the CDR3, taken from reference TRBV5-1 and TRBJ2-5): KAGVTQTPRYLIKTRGQQVTLSCSPISGHRSVSWYQQTPGQGLQFLFEYFSETQRNKGNFPGRFSGRQFSNSRSEMNVSTLELGDSALYLCASSLTSGTGETQYFGPGTRLLVL.

The chain couples TRBV5-8 to TRBJ1-2; no clear D. The CDR3 has 14 residues. CDR1 and CDR2 (germline): SGHTS, YDEGEE. V was pared by 0 bases and J by 4 bases, with 10 bases between. CDR3 nucleotides: TGTGCCAGCAGCTTGGTCGTCCGGGTCTATGGCTACACCTTC. It translates to CASSLVVRVYGYTF.

V is TRBV7-9 and J is TRBJ2-5, with D possibly TRBD1 on 6 matching bases. The CDR3 loop spans 13 amino acids. Germline CDR1 and CDR2: SEHNR and FQNEAQ (reference sequence). The ends were cut back, 5 bases at V and 5 bases at J, with 12 bases in the middle. The DNA for the CDR3 is TGTGCCAGCAGCCTCGCAGGGGTTGAGACCCAGTACTTC. Its protein is CASSLAGVETQYF. The complete variable domain, with remaining parts taken from reference TRBV7-9 and TRBJ2-5, reads DTGVSQNPRHKITKRGQNVTFRCDPISEHNRLYWYRQTLGQGPEFLTYFQNEAQLEKSRLLSDRFSAERPKGSFSTLEIQRTEQGDSAMYLCASSLAGVETQYFGPGTRLLVL.

The chain recombines TRBV27 with TRBJ2-7, with D perhaps TRBD1 (5 bases). Germline V gene sequence: CDR1 MNHEY, CDR2 SMNVEV (reference sequence). CDR3 length equals 16 residues. Trimming stripped 4 bases from V and 3 bases from J, with 19 bases between. CDR3 sequence (DNA): TGTGCCAGCAGTTCCCAGACAGTTATAGGAAGCTACGAGCAGTACTTC. This translates into CASSSQTVIGSYEQYF.

The table lists this clone with a count of one. The chain recombines TRBV29-1 with TRBJ2-6; D is perhaps TRBD1 (5 bases). Germline V gene sequence: CDR1 SQVTM, CDR2 ANQGSEA. The CDR3 length is 14 residues. Trimming took 6 bases from V and 4 from J, leaving 13 bases between them. The CDR3, as DNA: TGCAGCGTAGCAAGGGGTACAGGGGCCAACGTCCTGACTTTC. Translated: CSVARGTGANVLTF.

The genes are TRBV7-2 and TRBJ1-1; D perhaps matches TRBD1 (5 bases). The CDR3 contains 15 residues. Trimming stripped 7 bases from V and 1 base from J, with 16 bases between. From germline, CDR1 is SGHTA and CDR2 FQGNSA. CDR3 protein: CASTSMGVRNTEAFF. Written as DNA, the CDR3 is TGTGCCAGCACCTCGATGGGGGTTCGGAACACTGAAGCTTTCTTT.

V and J are TRBV19 and TRBJ1-2; 7 bases align to TRBD1. CDR3 size: 15 residues. Per germline, CDR1 LNHDA and CDR2 SQIVND (reference sequence). After removal of 10 bases from V and 2 bases from J, the junction contained 13 bases not matched to a gene. CDR3 in amino acids: CATKRGTAANYGYTF. In DNA, the CDR3 is TGTGCCACCAAAAGGGGGACAGCCGCGAACTATGGCTACACCTTC.

This sequence joins TRBV5-6 and TRBJ2-7, with TRBD2 identical over 7 bases. CDR3 length equals 14 residues. The junction had 7 bases not matched to a gene; V was cut back by 4 bases and J by 3 bases. Looked up from germline, CDR1 is SGHDT and CDR2 is YYEEEE. CDR3 residues: CASSLDPGGYEQYF. The DNA for the CDR3 is TGTGCCAGCAGCCTCGACCCGGGGGGCTACGAGCAGTACTTC.

The chain joins TRBV28 to TRBJ1-4; TRBD1 matches at 8 bases. J was trimmed by 7 bases and V by 6 bases; bases with no gene match: 7. The CDR3 is 14 amino acids. Germline CDR1 MDHEN, CDR2 SYDVKM. For the CDR3, the DNA is TGTGCCAGCAGCACAAACAGGGGGTCTGAAAAACTGTTTTTT. Translating gives CASSTNRGSEKLFF.